These T cell receptor beta chains were read from a single sample in a study of response to subunit inactivated influenza vaccine. From the RT-PCR reads, TCRdb called clonotypes with MiXCR, one entry per CDR3 protein. The table lists 450,000 to 550,000 distinct CDR3 sequences, about 25% of them singletons. Sequenced here: CD4+ T cells sorted from PBMCs, sampled less than 6 days after vaccination. The receptors stem from a man over 45 who received an inactivated influenza vaccine. CDR3s include the opening cysteine and the closing phenylalanine or tryptophan. The order of the fields is J gene, V gene, D gene, clone size, CDR3 DNA, CDR3 protein. D genes are given only for firm matches. The size of a clone is reported for some rows only, either as once, few or many, or as a class for expanded clones.

>TRBJ2-7|TRBV6-2/TRBV6-3|TRBD2|few
TGTGCCAGCAGCCCCTCCTTAGCGGGGGTCTACGAGCAGTACTTC
CASSPSLAGVYEQYF
>TRBJ2-1|TRBV5-4|NA|once
TGTGCCAGCAGCTGGGGGATGTATGAGCAGTTCTTC
CASSWGMYEQFF
>TRBJ1-2|TRBV12-3/TRBV12-4|TRBD1|many
TGTGCCAGCAGTCCGCGGGGGACAGGGGACTATGGCTACACCTTC
CASSPRGTGDYGYTF
>TRBJ2-5|TRBV20-1|TRBD2|few
TGCAGTGCTGAAGGGGCGCGGGAGGGGCCAGAGACCCAGTACTTC
CSAEGAREGPETQYF
>TRBJ2-7|TRBV4-2|TRBD2|few
TGTGCCAGCAGCCAAGGGACTAGCGGGTTGTACGAGCAGTACTTC
CASSQGTSGLYEQYF
>TRBJ2-1|TRBV5-1|TRBD1|few
TGCGCCAGCAGCTGGACAGGGGGTAACAATGAGCAGTTCTTC
CASSWTGGNNEQFF
>TRBJ2-5|TRBV20-1|NA|NA
TGCAGTGCTACCGACCCGCTGAAGGCCCAGTACTTC
CSATDPLKAQYF
>TRBJ2-5|TRBV7-2|NA|few
TGTGCCAGCAGCTTAGTTCATCAGCGGTCGGGTGAGACCCAGTACTTC
CASSLVHQRSGETQYF
>TRBJ2-2|TRBV4-2|NA|many
TGTGCCAGCAGCCAAAGGGAAAACAACGCGAACACCGGGGAGCTGTTTTTT
CASSQRENNANTGELFF
>TRBJ2-7|TRBV12-3/TRBV12-4|TRBD1|NA
TGTGTCAGCACCCTCAGGGGGACAGGGTTTGAGCAGTACTTC
CVSTLRGTGFEQYF
>TRBJ2-1|TRBV7-3|NA|few
TGTGCCAGCACCAGGGGGGACTCCGTCTCCAATGAGCAGTTCTTC
CASTRGDSVSNEQFF
>TRBJ1-1|TRBV6-1|TRBD1|NA
TGTGCCAGCGACAGGGGTATGAACACTGAAGCTTTCTTT
CASDRGMNTEAFF
>TRBJ2-5|TRBV6-2/TRBV6-3|NA|many
TGTGCCAGCAGTTACCTTACAGGGTTGAGAGAGACCCAGTACTTC
CASSYLTGLRETQYF
>TRBJ1-2|TRBV12-3/TRBV12-4|NA|NA
TGTGCCAGCAGTTTAGCGCTGTCTGGCTATGGCTACACCTTC
CASSLALSGYGYTF
>TRBJ2-5|TRBV27|NA|NA
TGTGCCAGCGCTAAAACGACACAAGAGACCCAGTACTTC
CASAKTTQETQYF
>TRBJ2-3|TRBV29-1|TRBD2|few
TGCAGCGCCGGGGGACTAGCGGTTGTCACAGATACGCAGTATTTT
CSAGGLAVVTDTQYF
>TRBJ2-1|TRBV5-1|NA|NA
TGCGCCAGCAGCGCGCGACAAGACAATGAGCAGTTCTTC
CASSARQDNEQFF
>TRBJ2-1|TRBV3-1|NA|few
TGTGCCAGCAGCCAACCAAGGGGAGGACCGATCTTC
CASSQPRGGPIF
>TRBJ1-1|TRBV10-3|NA|few
TGTGCCATCAGTATACCCTGGGACACGAAAATGAACACTGAAGCTTTCTTT
CAISIPWDTKMNTEAFF
>TRBJ2-1|TRBV27|NA|NA
TGTGCCAGCAGTCCCACCTTCGGTGAGCAGTTCTTC
CASSPTFGEQFF
>TRBJ2-4|TRBV3-1|TRBD1|few
TGTGCCAGCAGCCAAGCCGACAGGGATATGAACTTC
CASSQADRDMNF
>TRBJ2-7|TRBV10-3|TRBD1|NA
TGTGCCATCAGTGATACAGGGGCCCACGAGCAGTACTTC
CAISDTGAHEQYF
>TRBJ1-4|TRBV6-2/TRBV6-3|NA|few
TGTGCCAGCAGTTATTGGGGAGATGAAAAACTGTTTTTT
CASSYWGDEKLFF
>TRBJ1-2|TRBV29-1|NA|few
TGCAGCGTCCAGGGACTTACTGGCTACACCTTC
CSVQGLTGYTF
>TRBJ2-3|TRBV4-1|NA|many
TGCGCCAGCAGCCAATTAGGACCTTATTCTACCAGGCCAGATACGCAGTATTTT
CASSQLGPYSTRPDTQYF
>TRBJ1-6|TRBV11-2|NA|many
TGTGCCAGCAGCTTTGAGACAGGCGGGAATTCACCCCTCCACTTT
CASSFETGGNSPLHF
>TRBJ2-5|TRBV4-1|TRBD1|NA
TGCGCCAGCAGCCCTCGGACAGGAATCCAAGAGACCCAGTACTTC
CASSPRTGIQETQYF
>TRBJ2-5|TRBV7-2|NA|few
TGTGCCAGCAGCAAACGGGAGACCCAGTACTTC
CASSKRETQYF
>TRBJ2-1|TRBV15|NA|few
TGTGCCACCAGCAGAGATAGGACGGCTAATGGCCCCTATGAGCAGTTCTTC
CATSRDRTANGPYEQFF
>TRBJ2-2|TRBV27|NA|NA
TGTGCCAGCAGTTTACGGCTAGTCACCGGGGAGCTGTTTTTT
CASSLRLVTGELFF
>TRBJ2-7|TRBV12-3/TRBV12-4|TRBD1|NA
TGTGCCAGCAGAACGGGACAGGGGGCGAGGGAGCAGTACTTC
CASRTGQGAREQYF
>TRBJ2-3|TRBV4-2|TRBD2|few
TGTGCCAGCAGCCAAATGACTAGCGGGAGAGGTGCAGATACGCAGTATTTT
CASSQMTSGRGADTQYF
>TRBJ2-7|TRBV6-2/TRBV6-3|NA|few
TGTGCCAGCAGTTACGGGTTCTCCTCCGAGCAGTACTTC
CASSYGFSSEQYF
>TRBJ2-7|TRBV7-2|NA|NA
TGTGCCAGCAGCTTAGCGGGAGCTCAGGGCGAGCAGTACTTC
CASSLAGAQGEQYF
>TRBJ2-7|TRBV6-2/TRBV6-3|NA|NA
TGTGCCAGCAGTTATACCGGGACCCTGTCCGGCGAGCAGTACTTC
CASSYTGTLSGEQYF
>TRBJ2-3|TRBV7-2|TRBD2|many
TGTGCCAGCAGCCCGACTAGCGGGGGCACAGATACGCAGTATTTT
CASSPTSGGTDTQYF
>TRBJ2-1|TRBV20-1|NA|NA
TGCAGTGCTAGAGCGATCCCCCACAATGAGCAGTTCTTC
CSARAIPHNEQFF
>TRBJ2-7|TRBV11-2|TRBD2|NA
TGTGCCAGCAGCGTGGGGGGACTAGCGCGTTCCTACGAGCAGTACTTC
CASSVGGLARSYEQYF
>TRBJ2-7|TRBV24-1|TRBD1|few
TGTGCCACCTCGACGGGACAGGGAGTATCCTACGAGCAGTACTTC
CATSTGQGVSYEQYF
>TRBJ1-4|TRBV12-3/TRBV12-4|TRBD1|many
TGTGCCAGCAGGCCGGGACAGGGGAATGAAAAACTGTTTTTT
CASRPGQGNEKLFF
>TRBJ1-2|TRBV9|TRBD1|NA
TGTGCCAGCAGCGAAAAACAGGGGAACTATGGCTACACCTTC
CASSEKQGNYGYTF
>TRBJ1-1|TRBV6-1|NA|few
TGTGCCAGCATCGAAGGGGGTGGCACTGAAGCTTTCTTT
CASIEGGGTEAFF
>TRBJ2-4|TRBV28|NA|many
TGTGCCAGCAGTTCGGCCAGCGGGGCCAAAAACATTCAGTACTTC
CASSSASGAKNIQYF
>TRBJ2-3|TRBV10-2|NA|few
TGCGCCAGCACAGCTCTAGCGACTAGCACAGATACGCAGTATTTT
CASTALATSTDTQYF
>TRBJ2-1|TRBV20-1|TRBD2|many
TGCAGTGCTAGGTTGACTAGCGGGAGAAGAAATGAGCAGTTCTTC
CSARLTSGRRNEQFF
>TRBJ2-2|TRBV4-2|TRBD2|NA
TGTGCCAGCAGCCTTGCTAGCGGATTCTTGTCGCCCGGGGAGCTGTTTTTT
CASSLASGFLSPGELFF
>TRBJ2-1|TRBV10-3|NA|few
TGTGCCATCAGTGAGGCGCGGGAATCCTACAATGAGCAGTTCTTC
CAISEARESYNEQFF
>TRBJ2-1|TRBV20-1|TRBD2|many
TGCAGTGCTAGAACGTCTAGCGGGATCGTTGAGCAGTTCTTC
CSARTSSGIVEQFF
>TRBJ1-5|TRBV7-2|NA|NA
TGTGCCAGCAGCTTAGGCAGCCTGACCGGTCAGCCCCAGCATTTT
CASSLGSLTGQPQHF
>TRBJ2-3|TRBV6-5|TRBD2|NA
TGTGCCAGCAGTTACTCGGCGGGACTAGCGGGAAGCACATATACGCAGTATTTT
CASSYSAGLAGSTYTQYF
>TRBJ2-7|TRBV2|TRBD2|NA
TGTGCCAGGGGGACGGGGGGGCCTTCCTACGAGCAGTACTTC
CARGTGGPSYEQYF
>TRBJ2-1|TRBV20-1|TRBD2|NA
TGCAGTGCTAGATTGGGACTAGCGGGAGGGAATGAGCAGTTCTTC
CSARLGLAGGNEQFF
>TRBJ2-1|TRBV6-5|TRBD2|NA
TGTGCCAGCAGTTACTCGGGGGGGGGCTCCTACAATGAGCAGTTCTTC
CASSYSGGGSYNEQFF
>TRBJ2-5|TRBV6-5|TRBD2|NA
TGTGCCAGCAGTTACGCTAGCGGCCAAGAGACCCAGTACTTC
CASSYASGQETQYF
>TRBJ1-1|TRBV6-1|NA|NA
TGTGCCAGCAGCCAGGGGAAAACTGAAGCTTTCTTT
CASSQGKTEAFF